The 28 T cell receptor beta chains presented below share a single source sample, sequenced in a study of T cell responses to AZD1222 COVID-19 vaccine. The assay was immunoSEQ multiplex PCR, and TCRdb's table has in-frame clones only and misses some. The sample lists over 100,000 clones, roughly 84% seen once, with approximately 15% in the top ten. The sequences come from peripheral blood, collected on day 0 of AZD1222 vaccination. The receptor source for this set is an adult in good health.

CDR3: CASSYSPAQYGYTF. DNA for the CDR3: TGTGCCAGCAGTTACTCGCCGGCTCAGTATGGCTACACCTTC. The gene calls are TRBV6-2 or TRBV6-3 and TRBJ1-2; D gene ambiguous. Germline V gene sequence: CDR1 MNHEY, CDR2 SVGEGT. Trimming left V 0 bases short and J 5 bases short, with 10 bases between. This CDR3 region has 14 residues.

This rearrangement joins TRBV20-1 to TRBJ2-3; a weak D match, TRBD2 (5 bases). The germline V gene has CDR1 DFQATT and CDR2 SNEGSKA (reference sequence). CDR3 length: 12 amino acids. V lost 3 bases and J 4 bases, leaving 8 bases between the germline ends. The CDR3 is CSASSGADTQYF. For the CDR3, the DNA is TGCAGTGCTAGTTCCGGGGCAGATACGCAGTATTTT.

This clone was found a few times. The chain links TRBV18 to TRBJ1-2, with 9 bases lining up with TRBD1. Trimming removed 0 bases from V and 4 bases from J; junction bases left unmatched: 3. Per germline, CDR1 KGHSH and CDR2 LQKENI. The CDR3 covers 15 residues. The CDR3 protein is CASSPPTGGGYGYTF. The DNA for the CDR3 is TGTGCCAGCTCACCACCGACAGGGGGAGGCTATGGCTACACCTTC.

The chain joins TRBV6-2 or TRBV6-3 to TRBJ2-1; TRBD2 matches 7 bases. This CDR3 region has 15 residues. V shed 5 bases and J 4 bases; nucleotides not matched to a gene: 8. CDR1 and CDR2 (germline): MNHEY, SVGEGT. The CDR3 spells CASSPLAAVYNEQFF. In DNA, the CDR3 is TGTGCCAGCAGTCCGCTAGCGGCCGTATACAATGAGCAGTTCTTC.

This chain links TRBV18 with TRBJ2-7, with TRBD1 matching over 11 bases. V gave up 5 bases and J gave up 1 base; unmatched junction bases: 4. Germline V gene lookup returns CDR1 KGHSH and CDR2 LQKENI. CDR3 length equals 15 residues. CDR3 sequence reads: CASSAGTGGSYEQYF. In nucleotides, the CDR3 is TGTGCCAGCTCAGCCGGGACAGGGGGTTCCTACGAGCAGTACTTC. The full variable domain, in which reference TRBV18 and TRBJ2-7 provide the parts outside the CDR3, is NAGVMQNPRHLVRRRGQEARLRCSPMKGHSHVYWYRQLPEEGLKFMVYLQKENIIDESGMPKERFSAEFPKEGPSILRIQQVVRGDSAAYFCASSAGTGGSYEQYFGPGTRLTVT.

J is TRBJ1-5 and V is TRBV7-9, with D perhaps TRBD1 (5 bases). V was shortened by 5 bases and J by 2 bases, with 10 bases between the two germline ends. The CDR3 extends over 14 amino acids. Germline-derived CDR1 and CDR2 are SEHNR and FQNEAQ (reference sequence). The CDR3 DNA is TGTGCCAGCAGCCAAGGGGAGCGCAATCAGCCCCAGCATTTT. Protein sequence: CASSQGERNQPQHF.

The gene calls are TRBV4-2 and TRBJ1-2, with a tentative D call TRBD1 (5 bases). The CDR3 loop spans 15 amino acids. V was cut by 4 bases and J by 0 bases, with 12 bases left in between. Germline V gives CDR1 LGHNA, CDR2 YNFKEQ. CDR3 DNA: TGTGCCAGCAGCCCTAGGGACGTAGCTAACTATGGCTACACCTTC. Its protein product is CASSPRDVANYGYTF.

CDR3 in amino acids: CASSKAGADNEQFF. CDR3 nucleotide sequence: TGTGCCAGTAGTAAGGCGGGGGCCGACAATGAGCAGTTCTTC. This chain links TRBV19 with TRBJ2-1; maybe TRBD2 (7 bases). Germline CDR1 reads LNHDA; CDR2 reads SQIVND (reference sequence). Between the trimmed V and J ends, which lost 4 bases and 5 bases, there was a span of 12 bases. The CDR3 runs 14 residues.

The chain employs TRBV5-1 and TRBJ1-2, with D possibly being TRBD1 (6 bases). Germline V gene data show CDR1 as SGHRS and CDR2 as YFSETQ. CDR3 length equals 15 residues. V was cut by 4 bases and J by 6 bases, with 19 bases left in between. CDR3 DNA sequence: TGCGCCAGCAGCATCGATCGGGGGCGCGAGCATGGCTACACCTTC. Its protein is CASSIDRGREHGYTF.

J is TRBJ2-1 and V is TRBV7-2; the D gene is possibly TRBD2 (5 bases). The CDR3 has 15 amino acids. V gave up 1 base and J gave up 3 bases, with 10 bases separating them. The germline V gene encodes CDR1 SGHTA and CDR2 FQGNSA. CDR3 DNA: TGTGCCAGCAGCTTAGGCGGGTCACACTACAATGAGCAGTTCTTC. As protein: CASSLGGSHYNEQFF.

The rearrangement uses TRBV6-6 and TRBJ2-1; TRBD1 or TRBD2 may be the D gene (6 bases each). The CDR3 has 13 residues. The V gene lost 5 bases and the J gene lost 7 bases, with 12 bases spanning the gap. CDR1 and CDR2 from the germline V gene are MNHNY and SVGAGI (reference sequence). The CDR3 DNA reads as TGTGCCAGCAGTCGACAGGAGGGGAATGAGCAGTTCTTC. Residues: CASSRQEGNEQFF.

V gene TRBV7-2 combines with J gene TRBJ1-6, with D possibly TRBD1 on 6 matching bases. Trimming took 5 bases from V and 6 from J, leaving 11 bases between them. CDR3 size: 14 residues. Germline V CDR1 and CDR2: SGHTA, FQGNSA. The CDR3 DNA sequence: TGTGCCAGCAGCCCCGGACAGCCTAATTCACCCCTCCACTTT. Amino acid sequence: CASSPGQPNSPLHF.

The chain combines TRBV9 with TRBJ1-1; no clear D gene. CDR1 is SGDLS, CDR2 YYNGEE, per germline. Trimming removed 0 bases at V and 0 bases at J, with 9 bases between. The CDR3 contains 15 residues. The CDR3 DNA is TGTGCCAGCAGCGTAGAGGGCAGGTTGAACACTGAAGCTTTCTTT. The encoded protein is CASSVEGRLNTEAFF.

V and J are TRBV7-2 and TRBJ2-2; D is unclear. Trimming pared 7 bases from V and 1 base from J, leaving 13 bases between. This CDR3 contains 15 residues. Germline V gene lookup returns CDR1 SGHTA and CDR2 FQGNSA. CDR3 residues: CASTPLSRNTGELFF. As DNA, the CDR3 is TGTGCCAGCACCCCGTTGTCGCGGAACACCGGGGAGCTGTTTTTT.

CDR3 region: CASSGQGEGNTEAFF. The CDR3 DNA sequence: TGTGCCAGCAGCGGACAGGGGGAAGGGAACACTGAAGCTTTCTTT. The chain employs TRBV6-6 and TRBJ1-1; the match to TRBD1 covers 10 bases. Germline CDR1 and CDR2: MNHNY and SVGAGI (reference sequence). J lost 1 base, V lost 6 bases, and 5 bases had no gene match. This CDR3 region has 15 residues.

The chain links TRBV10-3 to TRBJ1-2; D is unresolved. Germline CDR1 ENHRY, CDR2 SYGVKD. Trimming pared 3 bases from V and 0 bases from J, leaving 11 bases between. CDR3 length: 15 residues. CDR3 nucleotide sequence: TGTGCCATCAGTGAAGACATGTTGTCTAACTATGGCTACACCTTC. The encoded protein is CAISEDMLSNYGYTF.

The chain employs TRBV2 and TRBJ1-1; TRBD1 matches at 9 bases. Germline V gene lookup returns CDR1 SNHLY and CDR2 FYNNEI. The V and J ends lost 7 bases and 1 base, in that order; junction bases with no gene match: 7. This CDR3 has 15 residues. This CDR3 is CASNKQGAANTEAFF. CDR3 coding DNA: TGTGCCAGCAATAAACAGGGGGCCGCGAACACTGAAGCTTTCTTT.

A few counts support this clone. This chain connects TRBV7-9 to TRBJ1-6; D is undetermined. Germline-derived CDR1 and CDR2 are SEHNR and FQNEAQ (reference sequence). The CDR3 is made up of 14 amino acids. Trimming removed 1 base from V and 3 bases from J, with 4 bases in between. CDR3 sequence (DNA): TGTGCCAGCAGCTTAGGGAACTATAATTCACCCCTCCACTTT. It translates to CASSLGNYNSPLHF. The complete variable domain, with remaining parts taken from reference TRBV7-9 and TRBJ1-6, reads DTGVSQNPRHKITKRGQNVTFRCDPISEHNRLYWYRQTLGQGPEFLTYFQNEAQLEKSRLLSDRFSAERPKGSFSTLEIQRTEQGDSAMYLCASSLGNYNSPLHFGNGTRLTVT.

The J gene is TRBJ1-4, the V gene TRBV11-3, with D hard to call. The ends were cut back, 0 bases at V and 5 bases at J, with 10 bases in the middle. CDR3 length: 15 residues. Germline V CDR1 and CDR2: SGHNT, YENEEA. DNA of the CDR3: TGTGCCAGCAGCTTAGAAGGACTTGGGAATGAAAAACTGTTTTTT. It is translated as CASSLEGLGNEKLFF. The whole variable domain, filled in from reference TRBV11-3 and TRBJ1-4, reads EAGVVQSPRYKIIEKKQPVAFWCNPISGHNTLYWYLQNLGQGPELLIRYENEEAVDDSQLPKDRFSAERLKGVDSTLKIQPAELGDSAVYLCASSLEGLGNEKLFFGSGTQLSVL.

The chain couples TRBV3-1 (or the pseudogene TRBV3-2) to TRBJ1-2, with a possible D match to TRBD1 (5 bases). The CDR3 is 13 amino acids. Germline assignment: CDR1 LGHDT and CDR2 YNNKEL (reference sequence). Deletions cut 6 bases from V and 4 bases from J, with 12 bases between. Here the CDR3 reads CASRPRGSYGYTF. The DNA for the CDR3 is TGTGCCAGCAGACCCCGGGGGTCCTATGGCTACACCTTC.

The CDR3 DNA sequence: TGTGCCACCAGCAGCCGACAGGGTAGCTACAATGAGCAGTTCTTC. Residues: CATSSRQGSYNEQFF. This chain links TRBV15 with TRBJ2-1; 7 bases fit TRBD1. CDR1 and CDR2 from the germline V gene are LNHNV and YYDKDF (reference sequence). This CDR3 contains 15 residues. Germline trimming cut 3 bases from V and 3 bases from J; bases unmatched to any gene: 5.

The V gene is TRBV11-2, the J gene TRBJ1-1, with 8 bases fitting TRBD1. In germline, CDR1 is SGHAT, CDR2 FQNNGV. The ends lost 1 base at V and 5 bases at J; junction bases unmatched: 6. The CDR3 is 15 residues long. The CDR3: CASSLVETGVTEAFF. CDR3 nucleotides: TGTGCCAGCAGCTTAGTTGAGACAGGGGTTACTGAAGCTTTCTTT.

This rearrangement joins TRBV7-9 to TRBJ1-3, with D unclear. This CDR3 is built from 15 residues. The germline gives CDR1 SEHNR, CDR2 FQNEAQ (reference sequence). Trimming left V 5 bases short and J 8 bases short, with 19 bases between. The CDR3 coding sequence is TGTGCCAGCAGCCTCTACGGACCGCCGCAGGACACCATATATTTT. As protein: CASSLYGPPQDTIYF.

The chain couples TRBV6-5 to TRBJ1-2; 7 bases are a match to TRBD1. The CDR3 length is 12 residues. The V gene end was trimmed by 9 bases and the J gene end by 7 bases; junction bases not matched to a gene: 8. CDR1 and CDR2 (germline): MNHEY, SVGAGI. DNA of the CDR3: TGTGCCAGTATCGGGACAGTTGGTGGCTACACCTTC. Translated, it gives CASIGTVGGYTF.

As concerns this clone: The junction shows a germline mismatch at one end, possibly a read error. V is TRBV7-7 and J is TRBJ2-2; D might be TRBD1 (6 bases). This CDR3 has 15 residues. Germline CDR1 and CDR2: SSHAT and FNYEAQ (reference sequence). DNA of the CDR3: TGTGCTAGCAGCTTGGGGGCAGGGAACACCGGGGAGCTGTTTTTT. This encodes CASSLGAGNTGELFF.

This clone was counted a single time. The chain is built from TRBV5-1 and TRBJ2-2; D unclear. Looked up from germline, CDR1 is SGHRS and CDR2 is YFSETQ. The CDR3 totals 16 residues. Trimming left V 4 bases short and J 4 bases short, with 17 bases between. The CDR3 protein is CASSPYQQVGTGELFF. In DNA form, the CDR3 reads TGCGCCAGCAGCCCGTACCAACAAGTTGGCACCGGGGAGCTGTTTTTT.

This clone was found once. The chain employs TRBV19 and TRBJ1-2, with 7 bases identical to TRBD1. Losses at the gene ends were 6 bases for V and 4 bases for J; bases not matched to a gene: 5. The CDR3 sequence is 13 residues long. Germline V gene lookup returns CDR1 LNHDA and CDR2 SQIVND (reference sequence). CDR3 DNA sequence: TGTGCCAGTAGGCCTGGGACAGTCTATGGCTACACCTTC. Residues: CASRPGTVYGYTF.

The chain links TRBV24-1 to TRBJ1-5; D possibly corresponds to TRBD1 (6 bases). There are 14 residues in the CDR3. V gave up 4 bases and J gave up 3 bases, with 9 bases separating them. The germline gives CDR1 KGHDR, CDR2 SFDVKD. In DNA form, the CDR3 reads TGTGCCACCAGTGACGGGACACCCAATCAGCCCCAGCATTTT. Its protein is CATSDGTPNQPQHF.